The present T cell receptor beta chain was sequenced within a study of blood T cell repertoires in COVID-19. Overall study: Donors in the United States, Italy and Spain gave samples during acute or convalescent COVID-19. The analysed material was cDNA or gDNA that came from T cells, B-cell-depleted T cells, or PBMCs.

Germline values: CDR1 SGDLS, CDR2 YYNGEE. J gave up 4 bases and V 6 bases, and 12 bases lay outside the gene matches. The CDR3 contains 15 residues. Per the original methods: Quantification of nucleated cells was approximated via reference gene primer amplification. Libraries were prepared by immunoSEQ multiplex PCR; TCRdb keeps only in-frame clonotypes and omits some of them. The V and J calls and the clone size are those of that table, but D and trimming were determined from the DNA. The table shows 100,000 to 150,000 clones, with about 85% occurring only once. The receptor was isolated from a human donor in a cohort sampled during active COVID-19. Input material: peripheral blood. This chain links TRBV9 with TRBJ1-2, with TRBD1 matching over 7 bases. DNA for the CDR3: TGTGCCAGCAACCCAAGGGGGGACAGCCTCTATGGCTACACCTTC. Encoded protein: CASNPRGDSLYGYTF.